What follows is one T cell receptor (beta chain) and its context. This clone was seen many times. It lacks a known antigen. Base quality data are lacking; no much larger clone is found one base away. Compared with germline, V lacks 5 bases and J lacks 2 bases; bases without a gene match: 6. From the cysteine up to the phenylalanine, the CDR3 has a length of 14 residues. Of all the DNA, just the CDR3 is kept, 42 bases in frame from base 1. In the germline V gene, CDR1 corresponds to MGHDK and CDR2 to SYGVNS. The sample is drawn from a study of blood T cell repertoires in COVID-19 (dated by TCRdb to 2020 to 2022). Context from the whole study: The collaborator samples originated in the United States, Italy and Spain and spanned the acute and convalescent phases of COVID-19. The material from the prospective study consisted of cDNA or gDNA derived from T cells, B-cell-depleted T cells, or PBMCs. Subjects who had been exposed to COVID-19, were actively infected with it, or had recovered from it provided the deeply sampled blood TCRbeta repertoires that made up the dataset. A freely available public database, intended as a resource for researchers studying the immune response to SARS-CoV-2, is where the repertoires were released. The samples were drawn from the first 160 participants of the ongoing ImmuneRACE study and from under 1,500 subjects provided by 6 global collaborators. Nearly every sample came with metadata listing a de-identified subject ID, COVID-19 status, age in years and sex. Where available, HLA class I and class II types were taken from metadata supplied by the sample provider and were not determined by assay-based typing.

TCRbeta CDR3 regions were amplified from genomic DNA using the immunoSEQ Assay, a bias-controlled multiplex PCR. For the original study's pipeline: Nucleated cell counts per sample were estimated from amplification of reference gene primers within the assay. To quantify the absolute abundance of each unique TCRbeta CDR3 rearrangement, sequence reads were collapsed and filtered. For each sample, productive Simpson clonality was calculated as the square root of Simpson's diversity index across productive rearrangements. Imported from immuneACCESS, the table was reduced by TCRdb to in-frame sequences with V and J called. These copies leave out some clones; in studies compared against another copy, an unresolved V gene accounts for under half, and the cause of the remainder is not known. V and J calls and clone size are given by that table; D and trimming were obtained from the DNA. This sample lists some 100,000 clones; roughly 79% were detected once. The ten top clones hold roughly 31% of the sample.

The collaborating institutions used their own protocols to collect whole blood in K2EDTA tubes. For TCRbeta analysis, collaborator samples were shipped as frozen whole blood, as isolated PBMCs, or as DNA extracted from either sample type. Overall study outcomes, separate from this receptor: The quantity of clinical and demographic metadata differed by source and by participant and was supplied without curation.

Material for sequencing was peripheral blood. This receptor was obtained from a man aged 65 to 85 with active or convalescent COVID-19. Recombination linked TRBV25-1 to TRBJ2-7, and 7 junction bases match TRBD2. Read as DNA, the sequence is TGTGCCAGCAGTCGGGAGGCCGGGGCCTACGAGCAGTACTTC. The translation is CASSREAGAYEQYF.